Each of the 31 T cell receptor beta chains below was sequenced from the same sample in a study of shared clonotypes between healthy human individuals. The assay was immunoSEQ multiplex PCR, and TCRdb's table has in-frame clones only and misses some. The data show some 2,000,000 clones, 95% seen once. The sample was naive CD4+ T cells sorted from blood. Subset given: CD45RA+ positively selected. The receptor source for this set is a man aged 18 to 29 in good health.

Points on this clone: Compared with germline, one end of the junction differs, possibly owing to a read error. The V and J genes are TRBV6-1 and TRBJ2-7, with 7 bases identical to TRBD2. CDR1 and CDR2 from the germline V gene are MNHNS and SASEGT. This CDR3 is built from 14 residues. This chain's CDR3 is CASNPEGGPNYWHF. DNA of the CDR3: TGTGCCAGCAATCCCGAGGGAGGGCCCAACTATTGGCACTTC.

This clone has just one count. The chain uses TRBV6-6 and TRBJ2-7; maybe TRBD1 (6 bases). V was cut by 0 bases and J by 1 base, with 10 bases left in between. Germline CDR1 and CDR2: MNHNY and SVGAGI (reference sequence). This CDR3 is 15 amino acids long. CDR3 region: CASSYSNRESYEQYF. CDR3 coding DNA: TGTGCCAGCAGTTACTCGAACAGGGAGTCCTACGAGCAGTACTTC.

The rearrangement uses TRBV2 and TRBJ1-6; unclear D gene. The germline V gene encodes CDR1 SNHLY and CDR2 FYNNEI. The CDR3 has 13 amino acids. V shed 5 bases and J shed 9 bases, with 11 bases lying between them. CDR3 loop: CASSPLWVSPLHF. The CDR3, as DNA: TGTGCCAGCAGTCCCCTTTGGGTTTCACCCCTCCACTTT.

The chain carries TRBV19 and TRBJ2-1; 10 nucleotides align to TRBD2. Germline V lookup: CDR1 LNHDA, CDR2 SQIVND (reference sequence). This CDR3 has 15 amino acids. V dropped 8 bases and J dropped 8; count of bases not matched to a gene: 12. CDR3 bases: TGTGCCAGTTCCCCCTCTAGCGGGAGTAGGGATGAGCAGTTCTTC. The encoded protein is CASSPSSGSRDEQFF.

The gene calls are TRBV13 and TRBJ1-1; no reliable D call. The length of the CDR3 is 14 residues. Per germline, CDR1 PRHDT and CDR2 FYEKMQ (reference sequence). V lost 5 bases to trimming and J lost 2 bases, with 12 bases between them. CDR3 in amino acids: CASSVPVKNTEAFF. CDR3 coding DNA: TGTGCCAGCAGCGTCCCGGTGAAAAACACTGAAGCTTTCTTT.

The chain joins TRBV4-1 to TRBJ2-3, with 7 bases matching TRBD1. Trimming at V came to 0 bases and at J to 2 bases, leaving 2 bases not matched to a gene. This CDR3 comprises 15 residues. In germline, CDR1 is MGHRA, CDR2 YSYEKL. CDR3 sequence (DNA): TGCGCCAGCAGCCAAGAGGGACAGTACACAGATACGCAGTATTTT. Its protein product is CASSQEGQYTDTQYF.

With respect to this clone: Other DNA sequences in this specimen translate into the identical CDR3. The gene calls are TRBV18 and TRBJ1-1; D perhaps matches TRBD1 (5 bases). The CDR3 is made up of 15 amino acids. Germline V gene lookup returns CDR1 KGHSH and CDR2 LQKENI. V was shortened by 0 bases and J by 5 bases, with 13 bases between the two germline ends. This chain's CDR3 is CASSPPGGLRTEAFF. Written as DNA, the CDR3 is TGTGCCAGCTCACCACCGGGGGGGTTGAGGACTGAAGCTTTCTTT.

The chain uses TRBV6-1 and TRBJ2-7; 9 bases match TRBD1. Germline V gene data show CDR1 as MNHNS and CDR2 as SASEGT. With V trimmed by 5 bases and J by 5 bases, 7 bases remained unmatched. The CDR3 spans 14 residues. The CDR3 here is CASSTPGQGNEQYF. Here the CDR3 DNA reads TGTGCCAGCAGTACCCCGGGACAGGGCAACGAGCAGTACTTC.

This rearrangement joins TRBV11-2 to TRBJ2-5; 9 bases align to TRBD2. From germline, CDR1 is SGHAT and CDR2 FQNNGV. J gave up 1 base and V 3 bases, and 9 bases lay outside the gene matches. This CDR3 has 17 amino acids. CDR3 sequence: CASSFLGLAKTQETQYF. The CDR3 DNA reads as TGTGCCAGCAGCTTCTTGGGACTAGCTAAGACCCAAGAGACCCAGTACTTC. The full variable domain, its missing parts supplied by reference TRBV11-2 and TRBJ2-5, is EAGVAQSPRYKIIEKRQSVAFWCNPISGHATLYWYQQILGQGPKLLIQFQNNGVVDDSQLPKDRFSAERLKGVDSTLKIQPAKLEDSAVYLCASSFLGLAKTQETQYFGPGTRLLVL.

Here the CDR3 DNA reads TGTGCCAGCAGCCCGACCCGGACAGGACTCTACGAGCAGTACTTC. This codes for CASSPTRTGLYEQYF. The rearrangement joins TRBV28 to TRBJ2-7; 7 bases are shared with TRBD1. The J segment lost 3 bases and the V segment lost 6 bases, leaving 11 bases of the junction unmatched. The CDR3 contains 15 residues. Germline V gene data show CDR1 as MDHEN and CDR2 as SYDVKM. Supplemented by reference TRBV28 and TRBJ2-7, the full variable domain reads DVKVTQSSRYLVKRTGEKVFLECVQDMDHENMFWYRQDPGLGLRLIYFSYDVKMKEKGDIPEGYSVSREKKERFSLILESASTNQTSMYLCASSPTRTGLYEQYFGPGTRLTVT.

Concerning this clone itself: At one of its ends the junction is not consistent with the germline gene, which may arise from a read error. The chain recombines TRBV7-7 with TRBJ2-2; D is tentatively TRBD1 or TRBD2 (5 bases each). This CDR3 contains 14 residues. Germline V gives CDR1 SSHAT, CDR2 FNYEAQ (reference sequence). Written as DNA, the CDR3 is TGTGCTAGCAGCCCTGGGACCAACCCCGGGGAGCTGTTTTTT. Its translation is CASSPGTNPGELFF.

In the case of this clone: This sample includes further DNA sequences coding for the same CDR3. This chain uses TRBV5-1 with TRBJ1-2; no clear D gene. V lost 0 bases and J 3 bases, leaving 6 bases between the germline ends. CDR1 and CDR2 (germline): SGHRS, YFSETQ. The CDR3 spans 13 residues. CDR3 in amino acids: CASSLDTYYGYTF. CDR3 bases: TGCGCCAGCAGCTTGGACACATACTATGGCTACACCTTC.

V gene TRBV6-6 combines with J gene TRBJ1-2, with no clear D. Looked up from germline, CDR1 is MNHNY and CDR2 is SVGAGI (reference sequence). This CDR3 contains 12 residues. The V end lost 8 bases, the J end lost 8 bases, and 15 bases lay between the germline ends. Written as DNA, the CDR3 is TGTGCCAGCGTGGGTCGACATGCAGGCTACACCTTC. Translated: CASVGRHAGYTF.

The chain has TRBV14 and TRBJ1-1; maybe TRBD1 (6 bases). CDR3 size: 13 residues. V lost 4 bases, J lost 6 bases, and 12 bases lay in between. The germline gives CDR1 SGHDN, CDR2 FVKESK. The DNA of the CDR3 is TGTGCCAGCAGCCGGGGGCAGGGCGCTGAAGCTTTCTTT. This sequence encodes CASSRGQGAEAFF.

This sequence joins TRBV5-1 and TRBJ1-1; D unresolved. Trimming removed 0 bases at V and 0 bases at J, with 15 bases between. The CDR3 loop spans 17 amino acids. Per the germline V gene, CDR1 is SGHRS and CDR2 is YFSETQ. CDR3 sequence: CASSLGTRPGMNTEAFF. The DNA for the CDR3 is TGCGCCAGCAGCTTGGGGACCCGGCCCGGGATGAACACTGAAGCTTTCTTT.

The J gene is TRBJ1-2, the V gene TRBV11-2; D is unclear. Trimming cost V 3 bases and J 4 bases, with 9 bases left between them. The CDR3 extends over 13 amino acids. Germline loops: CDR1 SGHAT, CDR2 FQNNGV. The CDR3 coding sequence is TGTGCCAGCAGCTTCAGTCAGTTCTATGGCTACACCTTC. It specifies CASSFSQFYGYTF.

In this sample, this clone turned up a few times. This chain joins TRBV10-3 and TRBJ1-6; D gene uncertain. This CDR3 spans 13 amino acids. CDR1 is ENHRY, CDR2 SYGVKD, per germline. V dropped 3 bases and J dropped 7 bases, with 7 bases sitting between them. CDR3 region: CAISDKGNSPLHF. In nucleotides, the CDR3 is TGTGCCATCAGTGATAAGGGCAATTCACCCCTCCACTTT.

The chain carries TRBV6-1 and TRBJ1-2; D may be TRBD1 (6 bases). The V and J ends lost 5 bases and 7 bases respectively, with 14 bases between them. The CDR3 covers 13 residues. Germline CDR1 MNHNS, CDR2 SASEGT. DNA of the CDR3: TGTGCCAGCAGTTGGGGGGGGGCGGCTGGCTACACCTTC. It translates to CASSWGGAAGYTF.

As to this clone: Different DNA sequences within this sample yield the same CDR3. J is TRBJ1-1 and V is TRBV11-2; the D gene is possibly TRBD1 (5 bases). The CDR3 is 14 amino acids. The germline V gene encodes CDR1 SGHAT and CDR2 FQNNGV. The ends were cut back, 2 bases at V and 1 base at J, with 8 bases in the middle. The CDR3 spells CASSLLTGNTEAFF. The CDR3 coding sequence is TGTGCCAGCAGCTTACTCACAGGGAACACTGAAGCTTTCTTT.

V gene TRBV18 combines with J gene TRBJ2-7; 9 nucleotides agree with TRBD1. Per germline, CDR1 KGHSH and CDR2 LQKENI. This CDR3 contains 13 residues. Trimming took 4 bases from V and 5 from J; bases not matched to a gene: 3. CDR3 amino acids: CASSRDRGNEQYF. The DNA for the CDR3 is TGTGCCAGCTCACGCGACAGGGGGAACGAGCAGTACTTC.

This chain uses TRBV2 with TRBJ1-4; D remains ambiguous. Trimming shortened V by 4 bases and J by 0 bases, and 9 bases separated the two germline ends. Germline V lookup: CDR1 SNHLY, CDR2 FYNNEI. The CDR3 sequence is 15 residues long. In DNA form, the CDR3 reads TGTGCCAGCAGTGGCGACGGTGCAACTAATGAAAAACTGTTTTTT. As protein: CASSGDGATNEKLFF.

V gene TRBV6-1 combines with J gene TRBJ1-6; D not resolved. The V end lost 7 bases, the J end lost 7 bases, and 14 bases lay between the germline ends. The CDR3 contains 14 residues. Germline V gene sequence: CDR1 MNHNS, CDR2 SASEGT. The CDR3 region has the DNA TGTGCCAGCAATCCGGAGGTGGGCAATTCACCCCTCCACTTT. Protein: CASNPEVGNSPLHF.

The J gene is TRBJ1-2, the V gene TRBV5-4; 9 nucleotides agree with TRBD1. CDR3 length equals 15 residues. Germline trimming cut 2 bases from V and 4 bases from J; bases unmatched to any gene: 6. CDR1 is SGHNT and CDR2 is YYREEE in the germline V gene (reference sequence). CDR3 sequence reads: CASSLGQGPSYGYTF. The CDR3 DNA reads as TGTGCCAGCAGCTTAGGACAGGGGCCTTCCTATGGCTACACCTTC.

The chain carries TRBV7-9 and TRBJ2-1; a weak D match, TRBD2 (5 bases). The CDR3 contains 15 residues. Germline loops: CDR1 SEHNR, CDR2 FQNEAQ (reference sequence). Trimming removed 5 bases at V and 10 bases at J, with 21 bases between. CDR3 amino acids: CASSPSAVGSAEQFF. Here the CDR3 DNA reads TGTGCCAGCAGCCCCTCCGCGGTAGGGAGCGCGGAGCAGTTCTTC.

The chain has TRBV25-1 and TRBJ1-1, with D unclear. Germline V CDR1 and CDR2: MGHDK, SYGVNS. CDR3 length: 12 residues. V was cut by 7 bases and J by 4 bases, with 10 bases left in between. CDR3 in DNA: TGTGCCAGCAATGGACCAGGCACTGAAGCTTTCTTT. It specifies CASNGPGTEAFF.

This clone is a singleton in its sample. The CDR3 DNA follows: TGTGCCAGCAGTTTCGCTGGGGCCTCCTACAATGAGCAGTTCTTC. Protein sequence: CASSFAGASYNEQFF. The rearrangement uses TRBV28 and TRBJ2-1, with D maybe TRBD1 (5 bases). The germline gives CDR1 MDHEN, CDR2 SYDVKM. CDR3 length: 15 residues. V gave up 3 bases and J gave up 0 bases, with 9 bases separating them.

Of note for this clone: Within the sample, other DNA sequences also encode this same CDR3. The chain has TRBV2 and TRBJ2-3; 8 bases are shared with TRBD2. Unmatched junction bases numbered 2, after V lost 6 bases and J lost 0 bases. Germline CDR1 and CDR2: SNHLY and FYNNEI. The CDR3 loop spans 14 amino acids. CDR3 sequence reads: CASSGLASTDTQYF. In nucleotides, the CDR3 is TGTGCCAGCAGCGGACTAGCAAGCACAGATACGCAGTATTTT.

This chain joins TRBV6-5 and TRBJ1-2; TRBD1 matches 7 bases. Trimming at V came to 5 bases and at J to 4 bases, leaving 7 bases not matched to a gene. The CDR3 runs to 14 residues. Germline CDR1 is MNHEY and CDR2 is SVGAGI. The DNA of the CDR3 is TGTGCCAGCAGTATTAGTGGGACAGTCTATGGCTACACCTTC. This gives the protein CASSISGTVYGYTF.

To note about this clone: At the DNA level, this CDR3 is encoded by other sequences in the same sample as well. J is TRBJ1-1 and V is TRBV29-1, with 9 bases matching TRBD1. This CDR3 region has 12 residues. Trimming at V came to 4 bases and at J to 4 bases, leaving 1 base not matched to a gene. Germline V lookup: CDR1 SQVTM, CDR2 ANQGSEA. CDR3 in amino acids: CSVGQGGTEAFF. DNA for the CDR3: TGCAGCGTTGGACAGGGGGGCACTGAAGCTTTCTTT.

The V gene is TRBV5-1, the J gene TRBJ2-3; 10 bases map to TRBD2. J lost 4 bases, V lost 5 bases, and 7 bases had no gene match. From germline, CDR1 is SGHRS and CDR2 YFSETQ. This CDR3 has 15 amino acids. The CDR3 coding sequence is TGCGCCAGCAGTGTCATAGCGGGGGGCGCAGATACGCAGTATTTT. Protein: CASSVIAGGADTQYF.

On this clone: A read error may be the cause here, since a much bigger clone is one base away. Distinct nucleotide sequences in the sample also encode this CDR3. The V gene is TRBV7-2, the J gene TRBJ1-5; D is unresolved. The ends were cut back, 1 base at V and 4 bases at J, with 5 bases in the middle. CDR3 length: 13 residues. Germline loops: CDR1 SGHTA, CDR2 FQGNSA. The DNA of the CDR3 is TGTGCCAGCAGCTTAGATAGGAATCAGCCCCAGCATTTT. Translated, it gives CASSLDRNQPQHF.